This T cell receptor (beta chain) stems from a study of blood T cell repertoires in COVID-19. Turning to the study itself: Some COVID-19 samples were acute and others convalescent; all came from the United States, Italy and Spain.

The CDR3 consists of 16 residues. V was pared by 3 bases and J by 1 base, with 15 bases between. The germline gives CDR1 PRHDT, CDR2 FYEKMQ (reference sequence). In the authors' methods: Amplification with reference gene primers provided the estimates of nucleated cell counts. Data came from immunoSEQ multiplex PCR; TCRdb stores just in-frame clones and leaves some out. V, J and clone size derive from that table, while D and trimming were established from the DNA sequence. The sample yields 180,000 or so clones, 70% to 90% seen once. V gene TRBV13 combines with J gene TRBJ1-1; TRBD1 is a possible D gene (6 bases). Sequencing used peripheral blood. This TCR derives from a woman older than 75 in a cohort sampled during active or convalescent COVID-19. The CDR3 DNA sequence: TGTGCCAGCAGCTTTTTTATGGGGGCGGCGAACACTGAAGCTTTCTTT. This translates into CASSFFMGAANTEAFF. Full variable domain (missing parts from reference TRBV13 and TRBJ1-1): AAGVIQSPRHLIKEKRETATLKCYPIPRHDTVYWYQQGPGQDPQFLISFYEKMQSDKGSIPDRFSAQQFSDYHSELNMSSLELGDSALYFCASSFFMGAANTEAFFGQGTRLTVV.